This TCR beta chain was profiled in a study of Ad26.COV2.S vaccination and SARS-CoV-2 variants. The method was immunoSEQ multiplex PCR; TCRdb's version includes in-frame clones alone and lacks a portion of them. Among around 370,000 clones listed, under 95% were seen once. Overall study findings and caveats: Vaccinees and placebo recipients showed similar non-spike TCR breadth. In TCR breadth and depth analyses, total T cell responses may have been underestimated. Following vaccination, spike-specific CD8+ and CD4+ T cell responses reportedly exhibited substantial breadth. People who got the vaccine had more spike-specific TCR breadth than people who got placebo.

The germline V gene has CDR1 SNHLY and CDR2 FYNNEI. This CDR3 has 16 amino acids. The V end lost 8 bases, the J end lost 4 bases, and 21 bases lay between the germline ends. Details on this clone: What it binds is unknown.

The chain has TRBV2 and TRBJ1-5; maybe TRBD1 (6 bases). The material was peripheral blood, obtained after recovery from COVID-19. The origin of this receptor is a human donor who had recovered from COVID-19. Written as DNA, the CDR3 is TGTGCCAGCGCTAGATGGGGGCCAGGTGATAATCAGCCCCAGCATTTT. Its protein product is CASARWGPGDNQPQHF.